The entry that follows covers one T cell receptor (beta chain) sequence. The data were obtained in a study of blood T cell repertoires in COVID-19. On the study more broadly: Whether acute or convalescent, the COVID-19 samples came from the United States, Italy and Spain. The analysed material was cDNA or gDNA that came from T cells, B-cell-depleted T cells, or PBMCs.

Some clones are missing from TCRdb's copy, which holds only in-frame ones; the method was immunoSEQ multiplex PCR. The sample lists about 71,000 clones, about four fifths occurring once. Germline V gene sequence: CDR1 ENHRY, CDR2 SYGVKD. Trimming shortened V by 0 bases and J by 5 bases, and 17 bases separated the two germline ends. The CDR3 has 17 amino acids. The sequencing input was peripheral blood. The origin of this receptor is a woman of 80 years or more with acute or convalescent COVID-19. This chain links TRBV10-3 with TRBJ1-5; D is possibly TRBD1 (6 bases). Here the CDR3 DNA reads TGTGCCATCAGTGAGTCGTTGATAGGGACATTCGATCAGCCCCAGCATTTT. Its translation: CAISESLIGTFDQPQHF.